The next 26 T cell receptor beta chains were all read from a single sample in a study of response to subunit inactivated influenza vaccine. TCRdb passed the RT-PCR reads through MiXCR, listing each CDR3 protein once. The table lists just over 300,000 distinct CDR3 sequences, roughly 22% of them singletons. Source: PBMCs from blood, taken less than 22 months after vaccination. These receptors all come from a man between 50 and 70 years old who received an inactivated influenza vaccine.

This clonotype showed up just a few times. J is TRBJ1-2 and V is TRBV5-1; 7 bases line up with TRBD1. This CDR3 has 12 amino acids. CDR1 is SGHRS and CDR2 is YFSETQ in the germline V gene. Germline trimming cut 5 bases from V and 4 bases from J; bases unmatched to any gene: 2. This CDR3 is CASRQGFYGYTF. As DNA, the CDR3 is TGCGCCAGCAGACAGGGGTTCTATGGCTACACCTTC.

The chain employs TRBV20-1 and TRBJ2-1; perhaps TRBD2 as D (6 bases). Trimming removed 6 bases at V and 0 bases at J, with 15 bases between. CDR3 length: 15 residues. Germline loops: CDR1 DFQATT, CDR2 SNEGSKA (reference sequence). CDR3 DNA sequence: TGCAGTGCGCAGATCGGGAGTAACTCCTACAATGAGCAGTTCTTC. Translating it yields CSAQIGSNSYNEQFF.

The V and J genes are TRBV20-1 and TRBJ1-5, with D maybe TRBD1 (6 bases). V gave up 4 bases and J gave up 6 bases, with 16 bases separating them. CDR1 DFQATT and CDR2 SNEGSKA come from the germline V gene (reference sequence). There are 14 residues in the CDR3. The CDR3 reads CSATGAGWSQPQHF. The CDR3 bases are TGCAGTGCTACAGGGGCGGGATGGAGTCAGCCCCAGCATTTT.

The sample holds a few counts of this clonotype. The chain links TRBV4-2 to TRBJ1-2, with D possibly TRBD1 on 6 matching bases. Germline V gene lookup returns CDR1 LGHNA and CDR2 YNFKEQ. The CDR3 extends over 15 amino acids. V shed 1 base and J shed 7 bases, with 16 bases lying between them. CDR3 region: CASSQVTTGPVGYTF. The CDR3 nucleotides read TGTGCCAGCAGCCAAGTTACCACAGGGCCGGTTGGCTACACCTTC.

This clonotype was recorded many times. J is TRBJ1-5 and V is TRBV21-1; TRBD1, as called in the table, went unchecked against the DNA. TRBV21-1 is a known pseudogene. The CDR3 has 17 residues. The CDR3, as DNA: TGTGCCAGCAGCAAAGGAGGGACAGGAGGGTTATTTGGGCCCCAGCATTTT. Encoded protein: CASSKGGTGGLFGPQHF.

This clonotype was recorded once. The gene calls are TRBV12-3 or TRBV12-4 and TRBJ1-3, with no clear D. The CDR3 sequence is 13 residues long. Trimming removed 4 bases at V and 5 bases at J, with 9 bases between. The CDR3 is CASSSLKRNTIYF. DNA of the CDR3: TGTGCCAGCAGTTCCCTCAAGAGAAACACCATATATTTT.

The chain is built from TRBV20-1 and TRBJ2-7; 8 bases line up with TRBD2. Trimming cost V 1 base and J 4 bases; bases outside gene matches: 12. Looked up from germline, CDR1 is DFQATT and CDR2 is SNEGSKA (reference sequence). CDR3 length: 16 amino acids. This chain's CDR3 is CSARGRAAGVIYEQYF. The CDR3 DNA is TGCAGTGCTAGAGGGCGGGCAGCGGGAGTCATATACGAGCAGTACTTC.

The chain recombines TRBV5-1 with TRBJ1-1, with a weak D call TRBD1 (5 bases). The V gene lost 1 base and the J gene lost 3 bases, with 13 bases spanning the gap. Looked up from germline, CDR1 is SGHRS and CDR2 is YFSETQ. CDR3 length: 15 amino acids. Here the CDR3 DNA reads TGCGCCAGCAGCTTGATGGCGCAGGGATACACTGAAGCTTTCTTT. Amino acid sequence: CASSLMAQGYTEAFF.

Sample share makes this clonotype medium-sized. V is TRBV29-1 and J is TRBJ1-5; D might be TRBD1 (5 bases). V lost 5 bases, J lost 4 bases, and 12 bases lay in between. The V gene's germline CDR1 is SQVTM and CDR2 ANQGSEA. The CDR3 is 13 amino acids. For the CDR3, the DNA is TGCAGCGTTACAACAGGTGGGAATCAGCCCCAGCATTTT. Translation gives CSVTTGGNQPQHF.

This chain links TRBV30 with TRBJ1-5, with D perhaps matching TRBD1 (6 bases). V was clipped by 0 bases and J by 5 bases, with 17 bases between them. This CDR3 spans 16 amino acids. The V gene's germline CDR1 is GTSNPN and CDR2 SVGIG (reference sequence). The CDR3 DNA sequence: TGTGCCTGGAGTGTACCGGGCAGGGGTTATGATCAGCCCCAGCATTTT. Its translation is CAWSVPGRGYDQPQHF.

The rearrangement links TRBV18 to TRBJ1-4, with D uncertain. Looked up from germline, CDR1 is KGHSH and CDR2 is LQKENI. The CDR3 runs to 14 residues. The V gene lost 0 bases and the J gene lost 8 bases, with 10 bases spanning the gap. CDR3: CASSPPSNGEKLFF. CDR3 DNA: TGTGCCAGCTCACCACCTTCCAACGGAGAAAAACTGTTTTTT. Variable domain in full (rest from reference TRBV18 and TRBJ1-4): NAGVMQNPRHLVRRRGQEARLRCSPMKGHSHVYWYRQLPEEGLKFMVYLQKENIIDESGMPKERFSAEFPKEGPSILRIQQVVRGDSAAYFCASSPPSNGEKLFFGSGTQLSVL.

This clonotype was counted between two and nine times. The chain is built from TRBV6-2 or TRBV6-3 and TRBJ1-1; 12 bases line up with TRBD1. The J segment lost 8 bases and the V segment lost 2 bases, leaving 3 bases of the junction unmatched. Germline CDR1 is MNHEY and CDR2 is SVGEGT. There are 14 residues in the CDR3. CDR3 in amino acids: CASSYRDRGREAFF. CDR3 in DNA: TGTGCCAGCAGTTACAGGGACAGGGGGCGCGAAGCTTTCTTT.

The genes are TRBV12-3 or TRBV12-4 and TRBJ1-5; no clear D. The V gene lost 2 bases and the J gene lost 5 bases, with 10 bases spanning the gap. CDR3 length equals 14 residues. The CDR3 is CASSLWGGDQPQHF. The CDR3 DNA reads TGTGCCAGCAGTTTATGGGGTGGAGATCAGCCCCAGCATTTT.

The J gene is TRBJ2-4, the V gene TRBV28; D not certain. The V gene lost 2 bases and the J gene lost 7 bases, with 9 bases spanning the gap. The CDR3 runs to 13 residues. Germline V gives CDR1 MDHEN, CDR2 SYDVKM. In DNA, the CDR3 is TGTGCCAGCAGTTTAACACCGACGAACATTCAGTACTTC. This sequence encodes CASSLTPTNIQYF.

The J gene is TRBJ1-1, the V gene TRBV4-1; maybe TRBD1 (5 bases). Trimming left V 5 bases short and J 5 bases short, with 18 bases between. The CDR3 covers 15 residues. Germline lookup yields CDR1 MGHRA and CDR2 YSYEKL. Here the CDR3 reads CASSRVRGERTEAFF. CDR3 bases: TGCGCCAGCAGCAGGGTCCGGGGGGAAAGGACTGAAGCTTTCTTT.

The sample holds one count of this clonotype. The chain has TRBV11-2 and TRBJ2-1, with 8 bases aligning to TRBD2. Trimming took 4 bases from V and 9 from J; bases not matched to a gene: 14. CDR3 length: 16 amino acids. Per the germline V gene, CDR1 is SGHAT and CDR2 is FQNNGV. The CDR3 reads CASSSWGVAGPGEQFF. The CDR3 coding sequence is TGTGCCAGCAGCTCATGGGGAGTAGCGGGGCCGGGTGAGCAGTTCTTC.

This rearrangement joins TRBV3-1 to TRBJ1-1; 8 nucleotides align to TRBD1. Germline V gives CDR1 LGHDT, CDR2 YNNKEL (reference sequence). The CDR3 has 14 residues. V lost 0 bases, J lost 10 bases, and 7 bases stayed unmatched. Here the CDR3 DNA reads TGTGCCAGCAGCCAAGATTCGGACAGGGCAGGAGCTTTCTTT. Translating gives CASSQDSDRAGAFF.

This clonotype has more than one count but fewer than ten. V and J are TRBV12-3 or TRBV12-4 and TRBJ1-5, with 7 bases matching TRBD1. This CDR3 comprises 16 residues. The junction had 8 bases not matched to a gene; V was cut back by 3 bases and J by 3 bases. CDR3 DNA: TGTGCCAGCAGTTTCGGCAGGGGGGGTTACAATCAGCCCCAGCATTTT. Translating gives CASSFGRGGYNQPQHF.

This clonotype has a single count. The chain uses TRBV29-1 and TRBJ2-1, with TRBD2 as a possible D gene (6 bases). CDR1 and CDR2 (germline): SQVTM, ANQGSEA. V was cut by 8 bases and J by 0 bases, with 11 bases left in between. The CDR3 consists of 13 residues. CDR3 amino acids: CSSGGPSYNEQFF. The CDR3 region has the DNA TGCAGCAGCGGAGGGCCCTCCTACAATGAGCAGTTCTTC.

This rearrangement joins TRBV7-9 to TRBJ2-1; D perhaps matches TRBD2 (6 bases). Per the germline V gene, CDR1 is SEHNR and CDR2 is FQNEAQ (reference sequence). This CDR3 has 12 residues. Trimming pared 8 bases from V and 8 bases from J, leaving 13 bases between. The CDR3 spells CASAAGRDEQFF. CDR3 DNA: TGTGCCAGCGCAGCGGGCCGGGATGAGCAGTTCTTC.

In this sample, this clonotype turned up many times. V gene TRBV20-1 combines with J gene TRBJ1-5, with a tentative D call TRBD1 (5 bases). V was shortened by 3 bases and J by 5 bases, with 14 bases between the two germline ends. The CDR3 sequence is 14 residues long. Germline CDR1 is DFQATT and CDR2 is SNEGSKA (reference sequence). CDR3 sequence (DNA): TGCAGTGCTAGGGGGCGGACACGTTATCAGCCCCAGCATTTT. It is translated as CSARGRTRYQPQHF.

The chain's CDR3 is CASSPHADSYEQYF. The CDR3 DNA sequence: TGTGCCAGCTCACCACATGCGGACAGCTACGAGCAGTACTTC. The genes are TRBV18 and TRBJ2-7, with D possibly matching TRBD1 (6 bases). The germline gives CDR1 KGHSH, CDR2 LQKENI. V lost 1 base to trimming and J lost 3 bases, with 10 bases between them. This CDR3 is 14 amino acids long.

In its sample, this clonotype was seen many times. V usage is TRBV12-3 or TRBV12-4 and J usage is TRBJ1-1; 9 nucleotides match TRBD1. V was clipped by 6 bases and J by 10 bases; unmatched bases: 9. The CDR3 length is 13 residues. The CDR3 DNA follows: TGTGCCAGCAGAAGCCGGGACAGGGCTGGAGCTTTCTTT. It encodes CASRSRDRAGAFF.

The chain carries TRBV20-1 and TRBJ2-5; D ambiguous. Trimming removed 3 bases from V and 1 base from J, with 12 bases in between. Germline-derived CDR1 and CDR2 are DFQATT and SNEGSKA (reference sequence). The length of the CDR3 is 14 residues. CDR3 sequence: CSARTPVGQETQYF. CDR3 nucleotide sequence: TGCAGTGCTAGGACCCCCGTAGGCCAAGAGACCCAGTACTTC.

This clonotype has at least ten counts. The chain carries TRBV7-2 and TRBJ2-2, with unresolved D. V was pared by 1 base and J by 6 bases, with 3 bases between. Germline values: CDR1 SGHTA, CDR2 FQGNSA. The CDR3 sequence is 12 residues long. For the CDR3, the DNA is TGTGCCAGCAGCTTAGGTGCCGGGGAGCTGTTTTTT. This codes for CASSLGAGELFF.

The chain uses TRBV11-2 and TRBJ2-1; D possibly matches TRBD1 or TRBD2 (5 bases each). This CDR3 has 17 amino acids. Germline V lookup: CDR1 SGHAT, CDR2 FQNNGV. Deletions cut 5 bases from V and 0 bases from J, with 17 bases between. The CDR3 loop is CASSLLGRASSYNEQFF. CDR3 in DNA: TGTGCCAGCAGCCTCCTGGGACGAGCTAGCTCCTACAATGAGCAGTTCTTC. The variable domain in full, completed from reference TRBV11-2 and TRBJ2-1, reads EAGVAQSPRYKIIEKRQSVAFWCNPISGHATLYWYQQILGQGPKLLIQFQNNGVVDDSQLPKDRFSAERLKGVDSTLKIQPAKLEDSAVYLCASSLLGRASSYNEQFFGPGTRLTVL.